These 10 T cell receptor beta chains were all obtained from the same sample, sequenced in a study of post-analysis software for immune sequencing data. Study-level findings and limits: About 5 TRBV segments appeared more often in patients than in controls, and TRBV5-6, TRBV5-1 and TRBV20-1 were among these.

Presence of unique molecular identifiers characterized the TCR beta cDNA libraries. TCRdb re-analysed the PCR reads in MiXCR, keeping a single row per CDR3 protein. The sample has around 200,000 distinct CDR3 sequences; 29% are singletons. The antigens for these receptors are not known. Specimen: blood. Receptors originate from a girl under 18 with multiple sclerosis.

The CDR3 is CASMLGYGTEAFF. The CDR3 DNA sequence: TGTGCCAGCATGTTAGGGTACGGCACTGAAGCTTTCTTT. The chain joins TRBV6-2 or TRBV6-3 to TRBJ1-1, with D hard to call. CDR3 length equals 13 residues. Germline assignment: CDR1 MNHEY and CDR2 SVGEGT. Trimming pared 7 bases from V and 4 bases from J, leaving 13 bases between.

This clonotype has a count of ten or more. This chain joins TRBV15 and TRBJ1-5; the match to TRBD1 covers 9 bases. This CDR3 is 16 amino acids long. The V and J ends lost 0 bases and 6 bases, in that order; junction bases with no gene match: 6. Germline assignment: CDR1 LNHNV and CDR2 YYDKDF (reference sequence). The CDR3, as DNA: TGTGCCACCAGCAGAGATGGGGAGGGACAGGGTCAGCCCCAGCATTTT. It yields the protein CATSRDGEGQGQPQHF. The full variable domain, with the rest looked up from reference TRBV15 and TRBJ1-5, is DAMVIQNPRYQVTQFGKPVTLSCSQTLNHNVMYWYQQKSSQAPKLLFHYYDKDFNNEADTPDNFQSRRPNTSFCFLDIRSPGLGDTAMYLCATSRDGEGQGQPQHFGDGTRLSIL.

In this sample, this clonotype turned up once. A much more abundant neighbour one base away suggests this may be a read error. The V call is TRBV20-1, the J call TRBJ1-6, with D possibly being TRBD1 (5 bases). Germline assignment: CDR1 DFQATT and CDR2 SNEGSKA (reference sequence). This CDR3 has 11 residues. Written as DNA, the CDR3 is TGCAGTGCTAGAGGGCCGGGGCCCCGCCACTTT. Its protein is CSARGPGPRHF.

The chain has TRBV12-3 or TRBV12-4 and TRBJ1-1; D remains ambiguous. The CDR3 spans 12 residues. The V end was cut by 3 bases, the J end by 1 base, with 3 bases between. The CDR3 bases are TGTGCCAGCAGTTTTAGGAACACTGAAGCTTTCTTT. Encoded protein: CASSFRNTEAFF.

This clonotype was seen ten or more times. The J gene is TRBJ2-5, the V gene TRBV29-1, with D possibly TRBD1 on 6 matching bases. CDR1 and CDR2 from the germline V gene are SQVTM and ANQGSEA. The CDR3 spans 12 residues. V shed 5 bases and J shed 1 base, with 8 bases lying between them. CDR3 in DNA: TGCAGCGTTCAGGACAGCCAAGAGACCCAGTACTTC. Amino acid sequence: CSVQDSQETQYF.

V and J are TRBV29-1 and TRBJ2-7; tentative D call: TRBD2 (5 bases). With 4 bases removed from V and 2 bases from J, the gap between germline ends came to 15 bases. Germline V gene data show CDR1 as SQVTM and CDR2 as ANQGSEA. The CDR3 has 14 amino acids. The CDR3 spells CSVAGGLGAYEQYF. CDR3 DNA sequence: TGCAGCGTTGCAGGCGGGTTGGGCGCCTACGAGCAGTACTTC.

The rearrangement links TRBV5-1 to TRBJ2-2; maybe TRBD1 (7 bases). The germline CDR1 and CDR2 sequences are SGHRS and YFSETQ. Trimming left V 4 bases short and J 2 bases short, with 12 bases between. The length of the CDR3 is 15 residues. The CDR3 region is CASSRGTANTGELFF. In DNA form, the CDR3 reads TGCGCCAGCAGCCGCGGGACAGCTAACACCGGGGAGCTGTTTTTT.

The sample holds many counts of this clonotype. The chain has TRBV12-3 or TRBV12-4 and TRBJ2-7; 14 positions match TRBD2. This CDR3 has 15 residues. V dropped 6 bases and J dropped 6; count of bases not matched to a gene: 7. As DNA, the CDR3 is TGTGCCAGCAGAACGGGACTAGCGGGAGTGGGCGAGCAGTACTTC. It translates to CASRTGLAGVGEQYF.

As concerns this clonotype: This could be a read error, since a much larger clone is one nucleotide away. The chain employs TRBV28 and TRBJ2-1; D is possibly TRBD2 (5 bases). The CDR3 has 11 residues. The V end was cut by 5 bases, the J end by 10 bases, with 9 bases between. Germline-derived CDR1 and CDR2 are MDHEN and SYDVKM. The chain's CDR3 is CASSNQREQFF. The CDR3 DNA reads as TGTGCCAGCAGTAACCAGCGGGAGCAGTTCTTC.

Only a few counts were recorded for this clonotype. The chain couples TRBV5-1 to TRBJ2-3; 8 bases agree with TRBD2. Germline V CDR1 and CDR2: SGHRS, YFSETQ. With V trimmed by 5 bases and J by 4 bases, 12 bases remained unmatched. This CDR3 spans 16 amino acids. CDR3 nucleotide sequence: TGCGCCAGCAGGCGAGCGGGAGACTTTCAACCAGATACGCAGTATTTT. Its translation is CASRRAGDFQPDTQYF.